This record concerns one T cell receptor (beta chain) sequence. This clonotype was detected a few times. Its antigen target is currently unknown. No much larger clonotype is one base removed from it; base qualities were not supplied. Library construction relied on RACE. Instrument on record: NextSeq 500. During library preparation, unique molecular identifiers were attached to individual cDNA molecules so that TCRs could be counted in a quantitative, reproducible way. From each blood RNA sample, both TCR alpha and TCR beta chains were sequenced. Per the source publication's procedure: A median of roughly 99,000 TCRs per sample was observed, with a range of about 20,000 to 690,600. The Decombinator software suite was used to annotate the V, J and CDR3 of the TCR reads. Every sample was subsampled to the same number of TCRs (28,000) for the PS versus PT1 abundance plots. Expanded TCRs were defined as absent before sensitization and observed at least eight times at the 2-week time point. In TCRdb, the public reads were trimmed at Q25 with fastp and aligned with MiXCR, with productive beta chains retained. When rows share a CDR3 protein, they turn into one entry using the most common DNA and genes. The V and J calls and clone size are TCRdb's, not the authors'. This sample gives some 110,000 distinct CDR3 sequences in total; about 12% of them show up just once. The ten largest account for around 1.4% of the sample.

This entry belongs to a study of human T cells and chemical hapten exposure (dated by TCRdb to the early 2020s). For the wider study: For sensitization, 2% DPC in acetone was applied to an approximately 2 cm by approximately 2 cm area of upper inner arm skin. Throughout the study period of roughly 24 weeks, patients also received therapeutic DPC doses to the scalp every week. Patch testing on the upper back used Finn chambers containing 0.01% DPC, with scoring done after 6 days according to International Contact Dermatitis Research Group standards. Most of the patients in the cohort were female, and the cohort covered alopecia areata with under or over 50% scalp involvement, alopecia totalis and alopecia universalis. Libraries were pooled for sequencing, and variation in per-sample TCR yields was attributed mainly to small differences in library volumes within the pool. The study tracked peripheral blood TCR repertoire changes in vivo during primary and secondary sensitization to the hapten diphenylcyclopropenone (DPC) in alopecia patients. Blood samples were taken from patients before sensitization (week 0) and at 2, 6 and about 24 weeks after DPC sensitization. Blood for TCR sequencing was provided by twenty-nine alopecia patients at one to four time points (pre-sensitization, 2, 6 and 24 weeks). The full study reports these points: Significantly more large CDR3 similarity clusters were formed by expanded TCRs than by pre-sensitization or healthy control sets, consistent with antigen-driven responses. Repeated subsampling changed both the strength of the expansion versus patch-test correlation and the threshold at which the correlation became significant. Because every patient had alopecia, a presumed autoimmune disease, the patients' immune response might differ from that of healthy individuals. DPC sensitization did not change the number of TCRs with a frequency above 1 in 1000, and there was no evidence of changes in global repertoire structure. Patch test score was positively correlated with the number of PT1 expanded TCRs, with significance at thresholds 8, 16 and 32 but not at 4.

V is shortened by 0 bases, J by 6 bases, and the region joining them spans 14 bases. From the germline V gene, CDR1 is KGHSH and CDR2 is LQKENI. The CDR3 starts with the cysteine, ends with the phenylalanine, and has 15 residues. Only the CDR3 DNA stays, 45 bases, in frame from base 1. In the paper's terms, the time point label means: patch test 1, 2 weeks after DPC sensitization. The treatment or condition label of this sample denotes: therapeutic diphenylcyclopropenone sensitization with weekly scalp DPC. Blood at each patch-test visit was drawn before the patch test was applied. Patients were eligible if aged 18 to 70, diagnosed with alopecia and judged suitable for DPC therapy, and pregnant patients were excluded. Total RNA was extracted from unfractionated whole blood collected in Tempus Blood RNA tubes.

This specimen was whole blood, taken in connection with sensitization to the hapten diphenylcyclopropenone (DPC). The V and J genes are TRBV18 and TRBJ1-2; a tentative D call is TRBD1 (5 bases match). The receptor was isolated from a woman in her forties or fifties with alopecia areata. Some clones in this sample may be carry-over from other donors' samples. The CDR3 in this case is CASSPPAQGTDGYTF. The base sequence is TGTGCCAGCTCACCACCTGCGCAAGGGACTGATGGCTACACCTTC.